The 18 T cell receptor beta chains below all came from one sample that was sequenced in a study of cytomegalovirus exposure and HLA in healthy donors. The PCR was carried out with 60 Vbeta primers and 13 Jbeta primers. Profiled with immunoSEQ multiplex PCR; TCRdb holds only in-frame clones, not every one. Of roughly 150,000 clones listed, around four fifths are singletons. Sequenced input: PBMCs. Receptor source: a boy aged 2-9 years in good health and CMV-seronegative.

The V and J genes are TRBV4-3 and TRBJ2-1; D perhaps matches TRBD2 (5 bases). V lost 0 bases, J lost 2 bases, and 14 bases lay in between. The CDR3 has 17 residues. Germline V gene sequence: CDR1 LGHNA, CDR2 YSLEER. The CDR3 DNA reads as TGCGCCAGCAGCCAAGATTATCGCGGGTACGCCTACAATGAGCAGTTCTTC. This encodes CASSQDYRGYAYNEQFF.

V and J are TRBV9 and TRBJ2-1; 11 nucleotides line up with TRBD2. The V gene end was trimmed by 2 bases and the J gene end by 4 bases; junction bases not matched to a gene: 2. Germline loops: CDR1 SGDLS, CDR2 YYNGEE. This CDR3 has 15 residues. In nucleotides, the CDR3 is TGTGCCAGCAGCGTTGGGACTAGCGGATACAATGAGCAGTTCTTC. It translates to CASSVGTSGYNEQFF.

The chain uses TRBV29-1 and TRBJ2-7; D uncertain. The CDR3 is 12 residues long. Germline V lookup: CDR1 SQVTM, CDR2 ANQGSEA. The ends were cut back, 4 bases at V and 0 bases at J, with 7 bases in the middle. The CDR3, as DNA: TGCAGCGTTGTTACTAACTCCTACGAGCAGTACTTC. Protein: CSVVTNSYEQYF.

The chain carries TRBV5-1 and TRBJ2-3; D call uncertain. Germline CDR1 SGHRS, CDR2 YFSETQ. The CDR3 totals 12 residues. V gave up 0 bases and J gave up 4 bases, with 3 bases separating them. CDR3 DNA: TGCGCCAGCAGCTTGGCTCCAGATACGCAGTATTTT. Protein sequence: CASSLAPDTQYF.

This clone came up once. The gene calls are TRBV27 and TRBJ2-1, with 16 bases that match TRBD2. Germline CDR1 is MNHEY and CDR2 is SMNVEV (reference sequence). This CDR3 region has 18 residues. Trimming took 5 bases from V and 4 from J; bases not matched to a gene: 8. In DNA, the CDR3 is TGTGCCAGCAGTAGGGGACTAGCGGGAGGGCCCAGTTACAATGAGCAGTTCTTC. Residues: CASSRGLAGGPSYNEQFF.

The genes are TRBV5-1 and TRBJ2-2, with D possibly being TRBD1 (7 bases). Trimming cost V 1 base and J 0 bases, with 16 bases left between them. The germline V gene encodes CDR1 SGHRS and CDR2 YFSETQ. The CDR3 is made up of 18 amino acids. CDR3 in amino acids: CASSLLGRGVANTGELFF. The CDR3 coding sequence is TGCGCCAGCAGCTTGTTGGGCAGGGGGGTCGCGAACACCGGGGAGCTGTTTTTT.

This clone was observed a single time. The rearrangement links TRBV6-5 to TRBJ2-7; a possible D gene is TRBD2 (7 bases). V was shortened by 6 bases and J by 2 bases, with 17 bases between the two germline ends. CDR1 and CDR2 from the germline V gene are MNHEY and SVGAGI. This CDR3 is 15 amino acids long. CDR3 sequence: CASSWGGAEAYEQYF. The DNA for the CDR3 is TGTGCCAGCAGCTGGGGGGGGGCAGAGGCCTACGAGCAGTACTTC.

CDR3 sequence (DNA): TGTGCCATCAGTGAGGCGACAGGAAGGCAAGGCTACACCTTC. Its protein is CAISEATGRQGYTF. The rearrangement links TRBV10-3 to TRBJ1-2, with D possibly TRBD1 on 6 matching bases. Germline values: CDR1 ENHRY, CDR2 SYGVKD. The CDR3 is 14 amino acids. The V end lost 2 bases, the J end lost 8 bases, and 15 bases lay between the germline ends.

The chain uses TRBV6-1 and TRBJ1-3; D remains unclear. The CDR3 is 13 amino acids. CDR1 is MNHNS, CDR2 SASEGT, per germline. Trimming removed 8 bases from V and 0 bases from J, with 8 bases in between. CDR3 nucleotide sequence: TGTGCCAGCCGAAGGAGCTCTGGAAACACCATATATTTT. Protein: CASRRSSGNTIYF.

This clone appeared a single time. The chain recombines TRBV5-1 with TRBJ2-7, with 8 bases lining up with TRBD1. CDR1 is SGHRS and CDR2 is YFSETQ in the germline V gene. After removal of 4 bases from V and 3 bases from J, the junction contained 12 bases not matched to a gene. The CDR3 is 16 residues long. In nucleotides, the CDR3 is TGCGCCAGCAGCCCGGAACTGGGACAGGAGATCTACGAGCAGTACTTC. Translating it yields CASSPELGQEIYEQYF.

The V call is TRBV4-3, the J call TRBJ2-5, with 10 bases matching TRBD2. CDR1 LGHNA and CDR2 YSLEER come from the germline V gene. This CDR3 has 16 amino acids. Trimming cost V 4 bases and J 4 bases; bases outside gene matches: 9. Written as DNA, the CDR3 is TGCGCCAGCAGCCCGACCCTAGCGGGAGAGGGAGAGACCCAGTACTTC. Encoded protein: CASSPTLAGEGETQYF.

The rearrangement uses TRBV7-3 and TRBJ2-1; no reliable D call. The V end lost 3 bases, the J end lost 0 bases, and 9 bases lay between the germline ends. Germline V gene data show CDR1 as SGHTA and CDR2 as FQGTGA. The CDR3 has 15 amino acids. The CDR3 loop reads CASSFPGSSYNEQFF. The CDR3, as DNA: TGTGCCAGCAGCTTCCCCGGTAGCTCCTACAATGAGCAGTTCTTC.

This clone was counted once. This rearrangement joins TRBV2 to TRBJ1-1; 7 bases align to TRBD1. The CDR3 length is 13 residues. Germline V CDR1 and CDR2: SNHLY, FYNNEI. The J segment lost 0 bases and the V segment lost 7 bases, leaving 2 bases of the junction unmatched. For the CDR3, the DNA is TGTGCCAGCACCGGACAGGTGAACACTGAAGCTTTCTTT. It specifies CASTGQVNTEAFF.

The DNA for the CDR3 is TGTGCTAGTGGTTTGGTAGGGGCGGGACAGGGGAACACCGGGGAGCTGTTTTTT. Translation: CASGLVGAGQGNTGELFF. The V gene is TRBV12-5, the J gene TRBJ2-2; 9 nucleotides match TRBD1. The CDR3 loop spans 18 amino acids. With V trimmed by 0 bases and J by 1 base, 6 bases remained unmatched. CDR1 and CDR2 (germline): LGHNT, FRNRAP.

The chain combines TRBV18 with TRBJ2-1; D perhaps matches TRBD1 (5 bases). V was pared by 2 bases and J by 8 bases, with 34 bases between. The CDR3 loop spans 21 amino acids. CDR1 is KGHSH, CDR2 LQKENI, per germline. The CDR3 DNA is TGTGCCAGCTCACCAGAAGACAGCCGTAAGGCTAGAGCGCTTCCCACGGATGAGCAGTTCTTC. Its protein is CASSPEDSRKARALPTDEQFF. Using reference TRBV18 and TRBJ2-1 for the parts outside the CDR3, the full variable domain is NAGVMQNPRHLVRRRGQEARLRCSPMKGHSHVYWYRQLPEEGLKFMVYLQKENIIDESGMPKERFSAEFPKEGPSILRIQQVVRGDSAAYFCASSPEDSRKARALPTDEQFFGPGTRLTVL.

CDR3 DNA: TGTGCCAGCAGCGTAGGGACACAGGGGGCAGGTGCCTATGGCTACACCTTC. It translates to CASSVGTQGAGAYGYTF. The chain uses TRBV9 and TRBJ1-2; 9 bases are shared with TRBD1. This CDR3 is 17 amino acids long. Germline lookup yields CDR1 SGDLS and CDR2 YYNGEE. V lost 0 bases, J lost 4 bases, and 10 bases stayed unmatched.

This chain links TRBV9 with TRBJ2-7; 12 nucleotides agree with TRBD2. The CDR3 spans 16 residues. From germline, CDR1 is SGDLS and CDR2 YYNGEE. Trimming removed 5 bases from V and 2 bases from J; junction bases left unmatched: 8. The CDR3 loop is CASSPLAGGPAYEQYF. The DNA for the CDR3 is TGTGCCAGCAGTCCTCTAGCGGGAGGGCCGGCCTACGAGCAGTACTTC.

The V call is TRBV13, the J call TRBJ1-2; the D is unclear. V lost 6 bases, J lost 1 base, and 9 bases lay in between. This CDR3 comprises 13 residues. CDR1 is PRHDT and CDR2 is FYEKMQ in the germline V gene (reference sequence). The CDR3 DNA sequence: TGTGCCAGCAGTGAGAATAATAACTATGGCTACACCTTC. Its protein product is CASSENNNYGYTF.